A selection of T cell receptor beta chains follows, all from one sample in a study of T cell responses to AZD1222 COVID-19 vaccine. Generated by immunoSEQ multiplex PCR, the TCRdb table keeps only in-frame clones and is missing some. The sample carries 85,000 to 100,000 clones, 85% to 90% recorded once. Source: peripheral blood, taken on day 0 of AZD1222 vaccination. The receptors originated from an adult in good health. Both conserved end residues are part of each CDR3. D genes are given only for firm matches.

TRBJ2-7,13,.,TRBV7-8,CASSLVESYEQYF
TRBJ2-2,16,.,TRBV6-6,CASTPAQRLSTGELFF
TRBJ1-1,15,.,TRBV10-3,CAISESADGYTEAFF
TRBJ2-6,19,.,TRBV6-1,CASSERVGRRQSGANVLTF
TRBJ2-3,13,TRBD2,TRBV28,CASRTSGTDTQYF
TRBJ1-5,15,.,TRBV30,CAWSAVGQRNQPQHF
TRBJ2-2,14,.,TRBV28,CASRTLANTGELFF
TRBJ2-1,14,.,TRBV9,CASSVEARKGEQFF
TRBJ2-7,12,.,TRBV28,CASSLWGGEQYF
TRBJ1-1,13,.,TRBV30,CAWSNTLGGEAFF
TRBJ1-2,15,.,TRBV10-2,CASSDTGGSNYGYTF
TRBJ1-2,13,.,TRBV30,CAWRRPGVDGYTF
TRBJ1-1,14,.,TRBV4-2,CASSQVGANTEAFF
TRBJ1-2,14,TRBD1,TRBV2,CATKIQGLDYGYTF
TRBJ1-4,20,.,TRBV27,CASSTLNRRERGQGRDKLFF
TRBJ1-6,15,TRBD1,TRBV10-1,CASAGTDPYNSPLHF
TRBJ1-5,13,TRBD1,TRBV9,CASSVGTGEPQHF
TRBJ1-2,12,.,TRBV3-1/TRBV3-2,CASSRADYGYTF
TRBJ2-5,15,TRBD1,TRBV30,CAWSTDREWQEAQYF
TRBJ2-1,17,TRBD2,TRBV7-2,CASSLVGTSGIVFDEIF
TRBJ2-7,14,.,TRBV10-3,CAISESAATYEQYF
TRBJ2-5,15,TRBD2,TRBV7-8,CASSVPSGGGETQYF
TRBJ2-7,12,.,TRBV11-2,CASSLGSQEQYF
TRBJ2-5,16,TRBD1,TRBV4-1,CASSPQGAGGQETQYF
TRBJ1-5,15,.,TRBV11-1,CASSLPTRFNQPQHF
TRBJ1-1,12,.,TRBV7-9,CASSYRDTEAFF
TRBJ1-5,16,.,TRBV5-1,CASSLEGPGMSQPQHF